Presented here are 10 T cell receptor beta chains from one specimen sequenced in a study of naive and memory T cell subsets (TCRdb year 2017). Library creation used UMI-ligation and nested PCR. For sequencing, an Illumina MiSeq was employed. The beta constant-region primer was an equimolar mix of two oligonucleotides covering both TRBC1 and TRBC2. TCRdb took the public reads, trimmed them with fastp at Q25, ran MiXCR for clone calling and kept in-frame beta chains. Each CDR3 protein gets just one entry, which takes the most common genes and DNA from the rows behind it. In this sample the table shows 140,000 to 150,000 distinct CDR3 sequences, 15% to 20% of which occur a single time. 0.14% of the sample is held by the ten biggest clonotypes. Specimen: naive CD4+ T cells from blood. Sample cell subset or site, as interpreted from the label and publication: naive T cells, CD45RA high CD27+. These receptors were obtained from a human donor in good health.

The CDR3 sequence is CASSLESGRAYTQYF. The CDR3 nucleotides are TGTGCCAGCAGTTTAGAGAGCGGGAGAGCATATACGCAGTATTTT. The chain recombines TRBV12-3 or TRBV12-4 with TRBJ2-3; 8 nucleotides match TRBD2. This CDR3 region has 15 residues. Trimming cost V 1 base and J 7 bases; bases outside gene matches: 7.

At least ten counts were recorded for this clonotype. The V gene is TRBV7-2, the J gene TRBJ2-7; D possibly corresponds to TRBD2 (6 bases). The CDR3 has 14 residues. The germline gives CDR1 SGHTA, CDR2 FQGNSA. V lost 4 bases, J lost 6 bases, and 16 bases lay in between. The chain's CDR3 is CASSSMGLRPEQYF. In nucleotides, the CDR3 is TGTGCCAGCAGCTCAATGGGACTTCGCCCCGAGCAGTACTTC.

The V gene is TRBV3-1, the J gene TRBJ2-3; D unresolved. Between the trimmed V and J ends, which lost 3 bases and 4 bases, there was a span of 5 bases. CDR1 is LGHDT, CDR2 YNNKEL, per germline (reference sequence). The length of the CDR3 is 12 residues. The CDR3 here is CASSHSADTQYF. CDR3 nucleotides: TGTGCCAGCAGCCATAGTGCAGATACGCAGTATTTT.

This clonotype occurred a few times. The junction departs from germline at one end; a sequencing error may be responsible. This chain connects TRBV5-1 to TRBJ2-1; 7 bases agree with TRBD1. The CDR3 has 16 amino acids. Germline V gives CDR1 SGHRS, CDR2 YFSETQ. CDR3 DNA sequence: TGCGCCAGCAGCTTAGGGGGACAGATATTCTACAGTGAGCAGTTCTTC. The encoded protein is CASSLGGQIFYSEQFF.

The V call is TRBV30, the J call TRBJ2-7; 9 positions agree with TRBD1. The CDR3 contains 12 residues. From germline, CDR1 is GTSNPN and CDR2 SVGIG (reference sequence). With 3 bases clipped from V and 6 bases from J, the junction kept 3 bases outside the gene matches. This CDR3 is CAWRDRGFEQYF. DNA for the CDR3: TGTGCCTGGAGGGACAGGGGATTCGAGCAGTACTTC.

The rearrangement uses TRBV7-2 and TRBJ2-7; tentatively, D is TRBD1 (6 bases). Looked up from germline, CDR1 is SGHTA and CDR2 is FQGNSA. V was pared by 0 bases and J by 2 bases, with 11 bases between. This CDR3 has 15 amino acids. The CDR3 sequence: CASSLAPGQTYEQYF. The DNA of the CDR3 is TGTGCCAGCAGCTTAGCCCCAGGACAGACCTACGAGCAGTACTTC.

The DNA for the CDR3 is TGCAGCGTTGGCCTAGCGGGAGGGTATAATGAGCAGTTCTTC. It yields the protein CSVGLAGGYNEQFF. The genes are TRBV29-1 and TRBJ2-1, with TRBD2 matching over 12 bases. This CDR3 spans 14 amino acids. Germline assignment: CDR1 SQVTM and CDR2 ANQGSEA. Losses at the gene ends were 4 bases for V and 7 bases for J; bases not matched to a gene: 5.

This clonotype was seen ten or more times. V is TRBV29-1 and J is TRBJ2-4; 7 bases align to TRBD2. The CDR3 sequence is 14 residues long. CDR1 is SQVTM and CDR2 is ANQGSEA in the germline V gene. V trimming: 7 bases; J trimming: 0 bases; junction bases outside the gene matches: 6. CDR3 coding DNA: TGCAGCGCATCTAGCGGCCTAGCCAAAAACATTCAGTACTTC. This codes for CSASSGLAKNIQYF.

This clonotype was recorded a few times. The genes are TRBV19 and TRBJ2-7; perhaps TRBD1 as D (6 bases). V was pared by 5 bases and J by 4 bases, with 12 bases between. From germline, CDR1 is LNHDA and CDR2 SQIVND (reference sequence). There are 13 residues in the CDR3. CDR3 nucleotides: TGTGCCAGTAGTCATCAGGGGACATACGAGCAGTACTTC. This gives the protein CASSHQGTYEQYF.

The table lists this clonotype with a count of one. A much larger clone differs from this one at a single base, so this may be a read error. The V call is TRBV29-1, the J call TRBJ1-1; D uncertain. This CDR3 has 11 amino acids. In germline, CDR1 is SQVTM, CDR2 ANQGSEA. CDR3: CSVGLNTEAYF. CDR3 DNA: TGCAGCGTTGGCCTGAACACTGAAGCTTACTTT.